The T cell receptor (beta chain) under discussion was sequenced for a study of T cells in Graves' hyperthyroidism and ophthalmopathy. Study-level points and caveats: Stable hyperthyroidism was told apart from ophthalmopathy by a model built on 13 V-J features. Before onset, by a median of approximately 5.9 months, the model predicted ophthalmopathy. Blood also contained most expanded thyroid clonotypes above 0.001.

The CDR3 spans 17 residues. V lost 5 bases and J lost 0; bases outside the gene matches: 6. Germline values: CDR1 SGHVS, CDR2 FQNEAQ. This clonotype has only a few counts. The antigen is undetermined. Diagnosis rested on symptoms, serum thyroxine and TRAb, thyroid ultrasound, and orbital computed tomography. The source material, RNA transcripts, was used to amplify TCR beta CDR3 regions. RT-PCR in the first round (using the HTBI primer set) targeted the TCR CDR3. One entry per CDR3 protein, called by TCRdb with MiXCR from the multiplex PCR reads. Of fewer than 650,000 distinct CDR3 sequences in the sample, roughly 14% were seen once.

The source material was blood. V and J are TRBV7-8 and TRBJ2-2; 10 nucleotides line up with TRBD2. The TCR sequence derives from a middle-aged woman with Graves' ophthalmopathy. This chain's CDR3 is CASSPGLATANTGELFF. In nucleotides, the CDR3 is TGTGCCAGCAGCCCGGGACTAGCGACCGCGAACACCGGGGAGCTGTTTTTT.